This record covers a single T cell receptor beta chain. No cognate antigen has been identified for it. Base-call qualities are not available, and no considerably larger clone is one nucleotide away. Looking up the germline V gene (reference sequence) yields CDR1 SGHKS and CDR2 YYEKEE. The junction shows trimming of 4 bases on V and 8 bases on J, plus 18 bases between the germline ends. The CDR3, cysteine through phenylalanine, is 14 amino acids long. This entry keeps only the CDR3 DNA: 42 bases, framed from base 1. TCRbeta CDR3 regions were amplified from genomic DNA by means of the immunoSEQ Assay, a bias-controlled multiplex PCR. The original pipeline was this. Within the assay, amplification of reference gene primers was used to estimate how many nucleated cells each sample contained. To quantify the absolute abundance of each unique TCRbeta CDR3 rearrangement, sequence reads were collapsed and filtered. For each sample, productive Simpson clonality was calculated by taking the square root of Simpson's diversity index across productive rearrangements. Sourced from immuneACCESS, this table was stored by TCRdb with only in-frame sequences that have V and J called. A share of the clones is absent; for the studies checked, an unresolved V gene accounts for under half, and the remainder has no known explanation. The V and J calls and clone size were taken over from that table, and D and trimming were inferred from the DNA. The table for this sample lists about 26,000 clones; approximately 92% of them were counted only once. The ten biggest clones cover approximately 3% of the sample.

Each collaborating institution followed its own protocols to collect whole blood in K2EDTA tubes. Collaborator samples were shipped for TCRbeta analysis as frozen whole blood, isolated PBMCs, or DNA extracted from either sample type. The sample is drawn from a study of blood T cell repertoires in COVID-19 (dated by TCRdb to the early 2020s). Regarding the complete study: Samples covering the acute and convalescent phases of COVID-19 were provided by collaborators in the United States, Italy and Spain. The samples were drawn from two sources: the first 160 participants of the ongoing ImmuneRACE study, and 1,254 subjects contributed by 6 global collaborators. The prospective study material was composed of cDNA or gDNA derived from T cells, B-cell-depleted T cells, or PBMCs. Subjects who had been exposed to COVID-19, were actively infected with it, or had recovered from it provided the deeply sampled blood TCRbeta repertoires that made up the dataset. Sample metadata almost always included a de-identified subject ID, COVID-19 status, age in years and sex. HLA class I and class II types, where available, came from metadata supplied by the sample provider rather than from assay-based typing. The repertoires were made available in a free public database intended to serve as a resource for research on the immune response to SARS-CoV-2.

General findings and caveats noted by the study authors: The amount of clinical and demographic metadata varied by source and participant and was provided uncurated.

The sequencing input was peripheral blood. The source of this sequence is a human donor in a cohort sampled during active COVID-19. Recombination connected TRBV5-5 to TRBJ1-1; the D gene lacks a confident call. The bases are TGTGCCAGCAGCCTGGTAGACTCTGGTGGGGAAGCTTTCTTT. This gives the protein CASSLVDSGGEAFF.